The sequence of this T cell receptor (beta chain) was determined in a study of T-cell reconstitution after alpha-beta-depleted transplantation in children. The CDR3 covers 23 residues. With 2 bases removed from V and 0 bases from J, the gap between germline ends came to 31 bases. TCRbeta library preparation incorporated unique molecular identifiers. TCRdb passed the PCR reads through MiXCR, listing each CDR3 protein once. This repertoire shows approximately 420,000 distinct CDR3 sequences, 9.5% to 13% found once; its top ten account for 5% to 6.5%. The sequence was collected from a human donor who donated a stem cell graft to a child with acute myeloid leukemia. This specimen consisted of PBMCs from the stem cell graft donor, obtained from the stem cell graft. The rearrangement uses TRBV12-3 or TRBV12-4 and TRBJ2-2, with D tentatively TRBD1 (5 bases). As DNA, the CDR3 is TGTGCCAGCAGTTTAACCCCAGACATAAAGACAGCCGGAGCCCCTTCGAACACCGGGGAGCTGTTTTTT. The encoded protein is CASSLTPDIKTAGAPSNTGELFF.